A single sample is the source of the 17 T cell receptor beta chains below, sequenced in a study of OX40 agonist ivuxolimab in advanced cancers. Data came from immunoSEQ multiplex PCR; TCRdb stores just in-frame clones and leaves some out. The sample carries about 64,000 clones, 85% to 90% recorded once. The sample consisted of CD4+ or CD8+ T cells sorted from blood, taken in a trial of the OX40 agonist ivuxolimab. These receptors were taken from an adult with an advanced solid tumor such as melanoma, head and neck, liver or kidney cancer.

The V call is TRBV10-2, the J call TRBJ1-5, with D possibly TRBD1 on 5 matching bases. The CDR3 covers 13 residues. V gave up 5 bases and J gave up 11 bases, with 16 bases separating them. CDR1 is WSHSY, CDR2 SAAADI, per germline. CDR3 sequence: CASSPGGIAAQHF. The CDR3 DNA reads TGCGCCAGCAGTCCCGGGGGAATAGCGGCCCAGCATTTT.

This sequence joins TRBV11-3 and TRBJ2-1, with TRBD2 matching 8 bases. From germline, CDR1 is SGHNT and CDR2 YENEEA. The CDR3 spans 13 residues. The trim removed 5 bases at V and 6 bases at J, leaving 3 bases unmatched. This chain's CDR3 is CASSPGTSNEQFF. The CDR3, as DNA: TGTGCCAGCAGCCCAGGGACTAGCAATGAGCAGTTCTTC.

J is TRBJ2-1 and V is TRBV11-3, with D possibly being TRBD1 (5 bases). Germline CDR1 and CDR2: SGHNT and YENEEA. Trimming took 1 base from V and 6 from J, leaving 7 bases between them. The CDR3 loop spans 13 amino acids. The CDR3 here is CASSLVGVNEQFF. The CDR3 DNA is TGTGCCAGCAGCTTAGTAGGGGTCAATGAGCAGTTCTTC.

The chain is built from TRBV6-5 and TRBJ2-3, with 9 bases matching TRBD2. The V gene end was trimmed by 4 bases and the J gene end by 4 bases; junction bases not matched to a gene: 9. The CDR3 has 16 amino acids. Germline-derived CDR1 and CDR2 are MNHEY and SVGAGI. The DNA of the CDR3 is TGTGCCAGCAGTTTGGCGGGAGGGCCCTCGGCAGATACGCAGTATTTT. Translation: CASSLAGGPSADTQYF.

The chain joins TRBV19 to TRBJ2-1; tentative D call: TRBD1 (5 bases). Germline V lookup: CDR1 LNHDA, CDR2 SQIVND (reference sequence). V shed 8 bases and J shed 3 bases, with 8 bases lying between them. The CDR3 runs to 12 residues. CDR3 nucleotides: TGTGCCAGTTCCCAGGGCTACAATGAGCAGTTCTTC. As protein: CASSQGYNEQFF.

The CDR3 sequence is CAIGGGGSYTQYF. CDR3 nucleotides: TGTGCCATAGGCGGAGGAGGGTCATATACGCAGTATTTT. This chain uses TRBV10-3 with TRBJ2-3, with a tentative D call TRBD2 (6 bases). The CDR3 extends over 13 amino acids. V lost 9 bases and J 7 bases, leaving 17 bases between the germline ends. CDR1 is ENHRY and CDR2 is SYGVKD in the germline V gene.

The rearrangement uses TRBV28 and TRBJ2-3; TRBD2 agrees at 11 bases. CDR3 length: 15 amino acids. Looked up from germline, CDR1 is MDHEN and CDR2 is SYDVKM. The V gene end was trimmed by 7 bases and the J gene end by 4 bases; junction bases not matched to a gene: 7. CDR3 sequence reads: CASTVLAGVADTQYF. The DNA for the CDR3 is TGTGCCAGCACTGTACTAGCGGGAGTAGCAGATACGCAGTATTTT.

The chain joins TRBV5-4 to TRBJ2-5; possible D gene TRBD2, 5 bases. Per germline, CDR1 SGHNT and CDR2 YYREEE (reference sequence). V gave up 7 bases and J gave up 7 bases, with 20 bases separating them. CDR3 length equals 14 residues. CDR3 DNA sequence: TGTGCCAGCCACACGGGATTGCAAGAGATGACCCAGTACTTC. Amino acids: CASHTGLQEMTQYF. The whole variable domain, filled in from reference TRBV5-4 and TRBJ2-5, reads ETGVTQSPTHLIKTRGQQVTLRCSSQSGHNTVSWYQQALGQGPQFIFQYYREEENGRGNFPPRFSGLQFPNYSSELNVNALELDDSALYLCASHTGLQEMTQYFGPGTRLLVL.

In nucleotides, the CDR3 is TGTGCCAGCAGCCTAATGGTCCCACCTAATGAGCAGTTCTTC. Translating it yields CASSLMVPPNEQFF. The rearrangement joins TRBV27 to TRBJ2-1, with unresolved D. V lost 6 bases, J lost 7 bases, and 16 bases lay in between. This CDR3 region has 14 residues. Germline loops: CDR1 MNHEY, CDR2 SMNVEV (reference sequence).

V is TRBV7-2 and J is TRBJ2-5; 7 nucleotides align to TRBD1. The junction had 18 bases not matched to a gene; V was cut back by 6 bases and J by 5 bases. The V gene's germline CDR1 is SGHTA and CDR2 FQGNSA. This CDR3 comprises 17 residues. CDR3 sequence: CASSQVGVGRGRETQYF. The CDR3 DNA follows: TGTGCCAGCAGTCAAGTTGGAGTTGGTAGGGGGCGGGAGACCCAGTACTTC.

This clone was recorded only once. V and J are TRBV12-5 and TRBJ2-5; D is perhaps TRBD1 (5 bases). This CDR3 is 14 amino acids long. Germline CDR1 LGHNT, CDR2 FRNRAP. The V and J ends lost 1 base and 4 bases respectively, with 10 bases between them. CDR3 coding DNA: TGTGCTAGTGGTTTGGCAGGGAATGGAGAGACCCAGTACTTC. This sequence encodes CASGLAGNGETQYF.

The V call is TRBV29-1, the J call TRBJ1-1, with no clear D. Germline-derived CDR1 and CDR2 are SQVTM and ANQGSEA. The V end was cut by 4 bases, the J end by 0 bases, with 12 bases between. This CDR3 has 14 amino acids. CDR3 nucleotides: TGCAGCGTTGTTAACTCCCGTATGAACACTGAAGCTTTCTTT. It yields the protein CSVVNSRMNTEAFF. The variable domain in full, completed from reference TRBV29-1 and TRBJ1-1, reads SAVISQKPSRDICQRGTSLTIQCQVDSQVTMMFWYRQQPGQSLTLIATANQGSEATYESGFVIDKFPISRPNLTFSTLTVSNMSPEDSSIYLCSVVNSRMNTEAFFGQGTRLTVV.

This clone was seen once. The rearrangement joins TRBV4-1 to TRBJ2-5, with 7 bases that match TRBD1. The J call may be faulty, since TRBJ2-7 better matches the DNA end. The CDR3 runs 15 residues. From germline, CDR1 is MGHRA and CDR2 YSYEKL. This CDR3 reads CASSLGTVGSYEQYF. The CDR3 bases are TGCGCCAGCAGCCTCGGGACAGTAGGCTCCTACGAGCAGTACTTC.

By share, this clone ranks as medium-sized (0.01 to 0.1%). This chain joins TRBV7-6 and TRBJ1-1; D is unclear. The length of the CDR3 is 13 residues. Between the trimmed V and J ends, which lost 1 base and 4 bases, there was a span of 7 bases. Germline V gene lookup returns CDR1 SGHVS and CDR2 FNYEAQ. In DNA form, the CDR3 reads TGTGCCAGCAGCTTAGAAGCACGCACTGAAGCTTTCTTT. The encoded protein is CASSLEARTEAFF.

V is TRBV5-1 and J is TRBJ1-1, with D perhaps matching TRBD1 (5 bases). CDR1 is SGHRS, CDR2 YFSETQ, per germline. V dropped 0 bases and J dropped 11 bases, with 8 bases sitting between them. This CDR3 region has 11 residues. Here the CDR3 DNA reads TGCGCCAGCAGCTTGGGGACACGCGCTTTCTTT. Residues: CASSLGTRAFF. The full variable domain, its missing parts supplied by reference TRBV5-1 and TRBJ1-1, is KAGVTQTPRYLIKTRGQQVTLSCSPISGHRSVSWYQQTPGQGLQFLFEYFSETQRNKGNFPGRFSGRQFSNSRSEMNVSTLELGDSALYLCASSLGTRAFFGQGTRLTVV.

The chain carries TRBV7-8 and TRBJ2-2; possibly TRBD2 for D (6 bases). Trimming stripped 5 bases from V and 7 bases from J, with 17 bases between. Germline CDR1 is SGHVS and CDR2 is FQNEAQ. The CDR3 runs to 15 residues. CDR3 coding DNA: TGTGCCAGCAGCGGCGGGACTTGGGCAGACGGGGAGCTGTTTTTT. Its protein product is CASSGGTWADGELFF. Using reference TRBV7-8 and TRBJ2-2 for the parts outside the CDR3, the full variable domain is GAGVSQSPRYKVAKRGQDVALRCDPISGHVSLFWYQQALGQGPEFLTYFQNEAQLDKSGLPSDRFFAERPEGSVSTLKIQRTQQEDSAVYLCASSGGTWADGELFFGEGSRLTVL.

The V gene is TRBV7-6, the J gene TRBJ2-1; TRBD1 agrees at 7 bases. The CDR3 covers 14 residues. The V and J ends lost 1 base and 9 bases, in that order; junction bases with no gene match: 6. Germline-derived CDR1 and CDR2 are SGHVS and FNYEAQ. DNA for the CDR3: TGTGCCAGCAGCTTAGTAGTACAGGGGAGTGAGCAGTTCTTC. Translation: CASSLVVQGSEQFF.